The clone carrying this TCR beta chain has only a few counts. It differs at one base from a far larger clone, so likely a read error. The assay was immunoSEQ multiplex PCR, and TCRdb's table has in-frame clones only and misses some. Among around 15,000 clones listed, 77% were seen once. The data are from a study of sequential checkpoint blockade in melanoma. Treatment reported: randomized to nivolumab then ipilimumab (arm A) or the reverse (arm B). None of the patients previously received DNA-damaging chemotherapy. The CDR3 is made up of 11 amino acids. The ends were cut back, 5 bases at V and 9 bases at J, with 11 bases in the middle. Looked up from germline, CDR1 is SGHNT and CDR2 is YYREEE (reference sequence).

The sequences come from CD8+ T cells sorted from blood (inferred from file names), collected from a patient given nivolumab and ipilimumab in sequence. The rearrangement links TRBV5-4 to TRBJ1-2; D ambiguous. The receptor was derived from a human donor with melanoma. The CDR3 DNA is TGTGCCAGCAGTACCACCGGGTGCTACACCTTC. Translating gives CASSTTGCYTF. The full variable domain, in which reference TRBV5-4 and TRBJ1-2 provide the parts outside the CDR3, is ETGVTQSPTHLIKTRGQQVTLRCSSQSGHNTVSWYQQALGQGPQFIFQYYREEENGRGNFPPRFSGLQFPNYSSELNVNALELDDSALYLCASSTTGCYTFGSGTRLTVV.